One and the same sample provided the 26 T cell receptor beta chains below, sequenced in a study of T cell responses to AZD1222 COVID-19 vaccine. Some clones are missing from TCRdb's copy, which holds only in-frame ones; the method was immunoSEQ multiplex PCR. The sample shows roughly 120,000 clones, approximately 90% of them seen only once. Sequencing was performed on peripheral blood, taken on day 0 of AZD1222 vaccination. Receptors originate from an adult in good health.

This rearrangement joins TRBV5-1 to TRBJ1-2, with D unresolved. The CDR3 runs 13 residues. Germline-derived CDR1 and CDR2 are SGHRS and YFSETQ. V gave up 0 bases and J gave up 6 bases, with 9 bases separating them. The CDR3 here is CASSLDRTDGYTF. Written as DNA, the CDR3 is TGCGCCAGCAGCTTGGACCGGACCGATGGCTACACCTTC.

The chain links TRBV2 to TRBJ1-4; TRBD1 might be the D (5 bases). Per germline, CDR1 SNHLY and CDR2 FYNNEI. Trimming took 6 bases from V and 4 from J, leaving 12 bases between them. This CDR3 has 14 amino acids. The CDR3 reads CASSPTGGNEKLFF. Here the CDR3 DNA reads TGTGCCAGCAGCCCCACAGGCGGTAATGAAAAACTGTTTTTT.

The V gene is TRBV5-6, the J gene TRBJ1-2; 8 nucleotides align to TRBD1. J was trimmed by 0 bases and V by 4 bases; bases with no gene match: 11. Germline CDR1 reads SGHDT; CDR2 reads YYEEEE. The CDR3 length is 17 residues. The CDR3 DNA sequence: TGTGCCAGCAGCCCAGGCGACAGGGGCCCTGCTAACTATGGCTACACCTTC. Translated: CASSPGDRGPANYGYTF.

This chain links TRBV6-1 with TRBJ2-1, with 9 bases aligning to TRBD1. The trim removed 2 bases at V and 4 bases at J, leaving 3 bases unmatched. The CDR3 totals 15 residues. CDR1 is MNHNS, CDR2 SASEGT, per germline. DNA for the CDR3: TGTGCCAGCAGTGAAAGGGGGACAGGGTACAATGAGCAGTTCTTC. It codes for CASSERGTGYNEQFF.

This clone has only one observation. V gene TRBV9 combines with J gene TRBJ2-1; 10 nucleotides match TRBD1. The CDR3 runs to 15 residues. Trimming at V came to 3 bases and at J to 10 bases, leaving 10 bases not matched to a gene. Germline CDR1 and CDR2: SGDLS and YYNGEE. CDR3 protein: CASSAPGQGIGEQFF. The CDR3 nucleotides are TGTGCCAGCAGCGCCCCGGGACAGGGGATAGGGGAGCAGTTCTTC.

The CDR3 DNA is TGTGCCAGCAGCCAAGAAACTAGCCGAGAGGATACGCAGTATTTT. It yields the protein CASSQETSREDTQYF. The chain recombines TRBV4-2 with TRBJ2-3; D may be TRBD2 (6 bases). The CDR3 is made up of 15 amino acids. V shed 0 bases and J shed 6 bases, with 13 bases lying between them. Germline V lookup: CDR1 LGHNA, CDR2 YNFKEQ.

J is TRBJ2-7 and V is TRBV2; TRBD2 might be the D (6 bases). CDR1 is SNHLY, CDR2 FYNNEI, per germline. This CDR3 has 12 residues. V was pared by 3 bases and J by 3 bases, with 6 bases between. The CDR3: CASSEGGYEQYV. In DNA, the CDR3 is TGTGCCAGCAGTGAGGGGGGCTACGAGCAGTACGTC.

The V and J genes are TRBV7-8 and TRBJ1-2; D uncertain. This CDR3 comprises 14 residues. The germline gives CDR1 SGHVS, CDR2 FQNEAQ. Trimming removed 3 bases from V and 4 bases from J, with 12 bases in between. DNA of the CDR3: TGTGCCAGCAGCTTCTACGGAAGCGGCTATGGCTACACCTTC. Protein: CASSFYGSGYGYTF. Supplemented by reference TRBV7-8 and TRBJ1-2, the full variable domain reads GAGVSQSPRYKVAKRGQDVALRCDPISGHVSLFWYQQALGQGPEFLTYFQNEAQLDKSGLPSDRFFAERPEGSVSTLKIQRTQQEDSAVYLCASSFYGSGYGYTFGSGTRLTVV.

The chain uses TRBV19 and TRBJ1-5; D ambiguous. The CDR3 totals 15 residues. The germline CDR1 and CDR2 sequences are LNHDA and SQIVND (reference sequence). Trimming left V 3 bases short and J 2 bases short, with 11 bases between. The CDR3 DNA reads as TGTGCCAGTAGTATTTACGGTAGGGGCAATCAGCCCCAGCATTTT. Amino acid sequence: CASSIYGRGNQPQHF.

This clone showed up just once. J is TRBJ1-5 and V is TRBV7-9; D is perhaps TRBD1 (6 bases). This CDR3 is 14 amino acids long. V lost 3 bases, J lost 4 bases, and 10 bases lay in between. Looked up from germline, CDR1 is SEHNR and CDR2 is FQNEAQ (reference sequence). The CDR3 is CASSLTGSNQPQHF. The CDR3 nucleotides are TGTGCCAGCAGCTTGACAGGAAGTAATCAGCCCCAGCATTTT.

The chain links TRBV4-3 to TRBJ1-1; 8 bases agree with TRBD1. Germline V lookup: CDR1 LGHNA, CDR2 YSLEER. The V segment lost 3 bases and the J segment 0 bases; nucleotides outside the gene matches: 6. The CDR3 totals 16 residues. CDR3 region: CASSQDREGLNTEAFF. CDR3 in DNA: TGCGCCAGCAGCCAGGACAGGGAGGGGCTGAACACTGAAGCTTTCTTT.

The V and J genes are TRBV27 and TRBJ2-1; tentatively, D is TRBD2 (5 bases). CDR1 is MNHEY and CDR2 is SMNVEV in the germline V gene (reference sequence). CDR3 length: 17 amino acids. V shed 0 bases and J shed 4 bases, with 16 bases lying between them. Here the CDR3 DNA reads TGTGCCAGCAGTTTATCGACCACTAGGATGGGGTACAATGAGCAGTTCTTC. Translated, it gives CASSLSTTRMGYNEQFF.

The V gene is TRBV6-5, the J gene TRBJ1-1, with TRBD1 matching over 12 bases. V trimming: 6 bases; J trimming: 5 bases; junction bases outside the gene matches: 7. CDR3 length: 15 residues. CDR1 is MNHEY, CDR2 SVGAGI, per germline. The CDR3 sequence is CASSSRDRGHTEAFF. The DNA of the CDR3 is TGTGCCAGCAGCTCTCGGGACAGGGGGCATACTGAAGCTTTCTTT.

J is TRBJ2-1 and V is TRBV9; 10 bases agree with TRBD1. Germline CDR1 and CDR2: SGDLS and YYNGEE. This CDR3 is 17 amino acids long. With 2 bases clipped from V and 8 bases from J, the junction kept 13 bases outside the gene matches. The CDR3 DNA reads as TGTGCCAGCAGCGTGGACTTCCGGGACAGGGGAAATGATGAGCAGTTCTTC. This translates into CASSVDFRDRGNDEQFF.

This clone occurred once. The chain recombines TRBV7-3 with TRBJ1-5; D is unresolved. Per germline, CDR1 SGHTA and CDR2 FQGTGA. The CDR3 has 15 amino acids. V was pared by 3 bases and J by 3 bases, with 12 bases between. The CDR3 here is CASSLERVPNQPQHF. Written as DNA, the CDR3 is TGTGCCAGCAGCTTGGAGAGGGTTCCCAATCAGCCCCAGCATTTT.

The chain has TRBV2 and TRBJ2-7; TRBD1 agrees at 9 bases. The germline V gene encodes CDR1 SNHLY and CDR2 FYNNEI. This CDR3 contains 15 residues. The V and J ends lost 5 bases and 6 bases, in that order; junction bases with no gene match: 11. Here the CDR3 reads CASSPLQGALGEQYF. In DNA form, the CDR3 reads TGTGCCAGCAGTCCTCTACAGGGGGCCTTAGGCGAGCAGTACTTC.

The genes are TRBV5-1 and TRBJ2-1; TRBD2 agrees at 8 bases. V shed 5 bases and J 7 bases; nucleotides not matched to a gene: 8. Germline lookup yields CDR1 SGHRS and CDR2 YFSETQ. The CDR3 has 14 amino acids. The CDR3 nucleotides read TGCGCCAGCAGTAACGCGGGGGGATGGAATGAGCAGTTCTTC. Its protein is CASSNAGGWNEQFF.

This chain uses TRBV5-6 with TRBJ2-1; D tentatively reads TRBD1 or TRBD2 (5 bases each). The V and J ends lost 0 bases and 7 bases respectively, with 20 bases between them. Per the germline V gene, CDR1 is SGHDT and CDR2 is YYEEEE. There are 17 residues in the CDR3. The CDR3 DNA sequence: TGTGCCAGCAGCTTGGGAATGGAACGGGGACCGCGTAATGAGCAGTTCTTC. Its translation is CASSLGMERGPRNEQFF. The entire variable domain, with the rest obtained from reference TRBV5-6 and TRBJ2-1, is as follows: DAGVTQSPTHLIKTRGQQVTLRCSPKSGHDTVSWYQQALGQGPQFIFQYYEEEERQRGNFPDRFSGHQFPNYSSELNVNALLLGDSALYLCASSLGMERGPRNEQFFGPGTRLTVL.

This chain connects TRBV7-9 to TRBJ2-7; the D gene is possibly TRBD1 (6 bases). The germline CDR1 and CDR2 sequences are SEHNR and FQNEAQ (reference sequence). Trimming stripped 2 bases from V and 3 bases from J, with 20 bases between. This CDR3 spans 17 amino acids. The CDR3 loop reads CASSLLFRGKRHYEQYV. DNA of the CDR3: TGTGCCAGCAGCTTATTATTCAGGGGAAAGCGGCACTACGAGCAGTACGTC.

The CDR3 DNA sequence: TGTGCCAGCAGCTTAGGGGACAGGGAACTCAATGAAAAACTGTTTTTT. Its translation is CASSLGDRELNEKLFF. The genes are TRBV7-9 and TRBJ1-4; 9 bases map to TRBD1. This CDR3 has 16 amino acids. The V gene end was trimmed by 1 base and the J gene end by 5 bases; junction bases not matched to a gene: 5. Germline values: CDR1 SEHNR, CDR2 FQNEAQ (reference sequence).

The chain links TRBV11-3 to TRBJ2-7; D not resolved. Trimming took off 3 bases at V and 3 bases at J, with 9 bases between the two ends. CDR1 and CDR2 (germline): SGHNT, YENEEA. There are 13 residues in the CDR3. The CDR3 spells CASSFQRDYEQYV. In DNA form, the CDR3 reads TGTGCCAGCAGCTTCCAACGAGACTACGAGCAGTACGTC.

The V gene is TRBV5-1, the J gene TRBJ2-7, with 7 bases that match TRBD2. V lost 0 bases to trimming and J lost 5 bases; unmatched junction nucleotides: 5. CDR1 SGHRS and CDR2 YFSETQ come from the germline V gene. The CDR3 has 14 residues. The CDR3 is CASSLAQGGNEQYF. In DNA, the CDR3 is TGCGCCAGCAGCTTGGCGCAGGGAGGGAACGAGCAGTACTTC.

The chain carries TRBV6-1 and TRBJ2-7; 8 positions agree with TRBD2. After removal of 5 bases from V and 7 bases from J, the junction contained 10 bases not matched to a gene. Germline lookup yields CDR1 MNHNS and CDR2 SASEGT. CDR3 size: 14 residues. CDR3 protein: CASSPRGGPGEQYF. Here the CDR3 DNA reads TGTGCCAGCAGTCCCCGGGGGGGGCCGGGGGAGCAGTACTTC.

The chain joins TRBV11-3 to TRBJ2-2; D might be TRBD1 (6 bases). V dropped 5 bases and J dropped 5 bases, with 15 bases sitting between them. Germline V CDR1 and CDR2: SGHNT, YENEEA. The CDR3 sequence is 15 residues long. The CDR3 nucleotides read TGTGCCAGCAGCGCAACAGGGCCGAGGACCGGGGAGCTGTTTTTT. Its protein product is CASSATGPRTGELFF.

V is TRBV11-3 and J is TRBJ2-1; 8 bases align to TRBD2. This CDR3 is 14 amino acids long. Germline V gene lookup returns CDR1 SGHNT and CDR2 YENEEA. V shed 6 bases and J 8 bases; nucleotides not matched to a gene: 9. In DNA, the CDR3 is TGTGCCAGCAGTCCCGGGACTAGTTTGGATGAGCAGTTCTTC. Translating it yields CASSPGTSLDEQFF.

This clone was found a few times. This chain links TRBV5-6 with TRBJ2-1; no definite D call. Germline V gives CDR1 SGHDT, CDR2 YYEEEE. The CDR3 consists of 11 residues. V was trimmed by 3 bases and J by 6 bases, leaving 4 bases between them. CDR3 residues: CASSSINEQFF. CDR3 nucleotide sequence: TGTGCCAGCAGCTCGATCAATGAGCAGTTCTTC.